The 27 T cell receptor beta chains given below trace back to one sample, sequenced in a study of shared clonotypes between healthy human individuals. Assay used: immunoSEQ multiplex PCR; TCRdb lists only in-frame clones, some missing. There are hundreds of thousands of clones in the sample; roughly 70% occur only once, and over 1.5% lies in the top ten. Sample: memory CD4+ T cells sorted from blood. Subset specified: CD45RA-negative fraction. The receptor source for this set is a woman aged 25 to 39 in good health.

The chain has TRBV28 and TRBJ1-2, with D possibly matching TRBD1 (6 bases). V lost 5 bases, J lost 5 bases, and 9 bases lay in between. The CDR3 spans 12 residues. Germline values: CDR1 MDHEN, CDR2 SYDVKM. Written as DNA, the CDR3 is TGTGCCAGCAGTAAAACAGGGTATGGCTACACCTTC. Translated, it gives CASSKTGYGYTF.

This clone was picked up many times. The chain joins TRBV11-2 to TRBJ2-7; D is unclear. This CDR3 comprises 16 residues. Germline CDR1 reads SGHAT; CDR2 reads FQNNGV. V was clipped by 1 base and J by 7 bases, with 20 bases between them. The CDR3 here is CASSLVPSGMSTEQYF. CDR3 bases: TGTGCCAGCAGCTTAGTACCATCCGGTATGTCTACTGAGCAGTACTTC.

CDR3 residues: CASIQEAGENQPQHF. CDR3 bases: TGTGCCAGTATCCAGGAAGCAGGAGAAAATCAGCCCCAGCATTTT. The chain links TRBV19 to TRBJ1-5; no clear D. Germline V gene sequence: CDR1 LNHDA, CDR2 SQIVND (reference sequence). Trimming removed 7 bases from V and 4 bases from J, with 17 bases in between. This CDR3 comprises 15 residues.

This clone was seen ten or more times. V and J are TRBV7-2 and TRBJ1-6; TRBD1 might be the D (6 bases). There are 15 residues in the CDR3. Trimming shortened V by 2 bases and J by 9 bases, and 14 bases separated the two germline ends. Germline CDR1 and CDR2: SGHTA and FQGNSA. The CDR3 loop reads CASSLMSGAGSPLHF. CDR3 in DNA: TGTGCCAGCAGCTTAATGTCGGGGGCCGGTTCACCCCTCCACTTT.

The genes are TRBV5-1 and TRBJ1-6; 7 bases fit TRBD1. The V gene's germline CDR1 is SGHRS and CDR2 YFSETQ. This CDR3 spans 15 amino acids. The V gene end was trimmed by 2 bases and the J gene end by 5 bases; junction bases not matched to a gene: 4. CDR3 nucleotides: TGCGCCAGCAGCTTCGGGACAGCCGATAATTCACCCCTCCACTTT. The encoded protein is CASSFGTADNSPLHF.

This chain joins TRBV5-1 and TRBJ2-7; 8 nucleotides line up with TRBD2. The CDR3 runs 17 residues. CDR1 SGHRS and CDR2 YFSETQ come from the germline V gene. V lost 4 bases to trimming and J lost 0 bases; unmatched junction nucleotides: 12. The CDR3 spells CASSPWGGSGSSYEQYF. CDR3 DNA: TGCGCCAGCAGCCCGTGGGGGGGAAGCGGGAGCTCCTACGAGCAGTACTTC.

The chain couples TRBV5-6 to TRBJ2-3; 10 bases match TRBD1. CDR1 and CDR2 (germline): SGHDT, YYEEEE. V lost 4 bases and J lost 5; bases outside the gene matches: 7. The CDR3 sequence is 15 residues long. CDR3: CASSNDRGPRDTQYF. The CDR3 DNA reads TGTGCCAGCAGCAACGACAGGGGGCCTAGAGATACGCAGTATTTT.

This clone was observed many times. CDR3 region: CASSVHPESSYNEQFF. The CDR3 DNA is TGCGCCAGCAGTGTCCATCCGGAAAGCTCCTACAATGAGCAGTTCTTC. The V call is TRBV10-2, the J call TRBJ2-1, with D unresolved. The V gene's germline CDR1 is WSHSY and CDR2 SAAADI. Trimming took off 4 bases at V and 0 bases at J, with 13 bases between the two ends. The CDR3 has 16 residues.

The gene calls are TRBV10-1 and TRBJ2-7; 7 bases fit TRBD1. The ends lost 4 bases at V and 10 bases at J; junction bases unmatched: 7. This CDR3 comprises 12 residues. The germline gives CDR1 WNHNN, CDR2 SYGVQD (reference sequence). CDR3 sequence: CASSGGQKPQYF. CDR3 bases: TGCGCCAGCAGTGGGGGACAGAAGCCCCAGTACTTC.

The J gene is TRBJ2-1, the V gene TRBV19; 8 bases fit TRBD2. The V gene end was trimmed by 5 bases and the J gene end by 7 bases; junction bases not matched to a gene: 7. This CDR3 comprises 14 residues. In germline, CDR1 is LNHDA, CDR2 SQIVND (reference sequence). This chain's CDR3 is CASSPAASGNEQFF. The CDR3 bases are TGTGCCAGTAGTCCCGCGGCTAGCGGGAATGAGCAGTTCTTC. Full variable domain (missing parts from reference TRBV19 and TRBJ2-1): DGGITQSPKYLFRKEGQNVTLSCEQNLNHDAMYWYRQDPGQGLRLIYYSQIVNDFQKGDIAEGYSVSREKKESFPLTVTSAQKNPTAFYLCASSPAASGNEQFFGPGTRLTVL.

This clone was seen only a few times. V gene TRBV29-1 combines with J gene TRBJ1-1, with unresolved D. V lost 6 bases, J lost 7 bases, and 9 bases lay in between. Germline lookup yields CDR1 SQVTM and CDR2 ANQGSEA. This CDR3 comprises 10 residues. CDR3 sequence (DNA): TGCAGCGTCGAGACAAGTGAAGCTTTCTTT. This gives the protein CSVETSEAFF.

The chain is built from TRBV28 and TRBJ2-1; 7 bases fit TRBD1. The junction had 4 bases not matched to a gene; V was cut back by 1 base and J by 7 bases. The V gene's germline CDR1 is MDHEN and CDR2 SYDVKM. This CDR3 spans 14 amino acids. The CDR3 sequence: CASSLYRGKNEQFF. For the CDR3, the DNA is TGTGCCAGCAGTTTATACAGGGGTAAGAATGAGCAGTTCTTC. Variable domain in full (rest from reference TRBV28 and TRBJ2-1): DVKVTQSSRYLVKRTGEKVFLECVQDMDHENMFWYRQDPGLGLRLIYFSYDVKMKEKGDIPEGYSVSREKKERFSLILESASTNQTSMYLCASSLYRGKNEQFFGPGTRLTVL.

The chain carries TRBV5-1 and TRBJ2-2; TRBD2 aligns across 9 bases. The CDR3 is 16 amino acids. CDR1 and CDR2 (germline): SGHRS, YFSETQ. With 1 base clipped from V and 5 bases from J, the junction kept 6 bases outside the gene matches. This CDR3 reads CASSLNLAGFTGELFF. The CDR3 DNA sequence: TGCGCCAGCAGCTTGAACCTAGCGGGATTTACCGGGGAGCTGTTTTTT.

This clone was seen many times. The chain recombines TRBV5-1 with TRBJ2-2; 8 nucleotides agree with TRBD2. The V segment lost 4 bases and the J segment 6 bases; nucleotides outside the gene matches: 2. Germline CDR1 reads SGHRS; CDR2 reads YFSETQ. This CDR3 region has 13 residues. CDR3 coding DNA: TGCGCCAGCAGCCAGGGACTAGCCGGGGAGCTGTTTTTT. Amino acid sequence: CASSQGLAGELFF.

A few counts support this clone. The chain uses TRBV4-1 and TRBJ1-1; no clear D gene. V lost 0 bases and J 4 bases, leaving 15 bases between the germline ends. The CDR3 runs to 16 residues. Germline CDR1 MGHRA, CDR2 YSYEKL. CDR3 region: CASSQDEWVRRTEAFF. The CDR3 DNA follows: TGCGCCAGCAGCCAAGACGAATGGGTGCGACGCACTGAAGCTTTCTTT.

Details on this clone: The same CDR3 is also encoded by other DNA sequences in this sample. V usage is TRBV6-1 and J usage is TRBJ1-5; no clear D. Trimming removed 4 bases from V and 7 bases from J, with 2 bases in between. Germline V CDR1 and CDR2: MNHNS, SASEGT. The CDR3 has 10 amino acids. The CDR3 nucleotides are TGTGCCAGCAGTGGCCAGCCCCAGCATTTT. This encodes CASSGQPQHF.

This chain links TRBV5-1 with TRBJ2-1; D call uncertain. The CDR3 sequence is 12 residues long. Trimming removed 4 bases from V and 8 bases from J, with 10 bases in between. Per the germline V gene, CDR1 is SGHRS and CDR2 is YFSETQ. Here the CDR3 reads CASSPYSDEQFF. CDR3 bases: TGCGCCAGCAGCCCATACTCTGATGAGCAGTTCTTC.

This sequence joins TRBV6-1 and TRBJ1-1; a possible D gene is TRBD1 (5 bases). V was cut by 6 bases and J by 3 bases, with 14 bases left in between. The germline V gene has CDR1 MNHNS and CDR2 SASEGT. CDR3 size: 14 residues. CDR3 in amino acids: CASRGTGLYTEAFF. CDR3 DNA sequence: TGTGCCAGCAGGGGAACGGGACTGTACACTGAAGCTTTCTTT.

This clone appeared once. At one boundary the junction diverges from the germline segment, which might be a read error. The sample holds other DNA sequences that translate to the same CDR3. The J gene is TRBJ2-7, the V gene TRBV29-1; perhaps TRBD1 as D (5 bases). CDR1 and CDR2 from the germline V gene are SQVTM and ANQGSEA. The CDR3 is made up of 11 amino acids. CDR3 DNA: TGCAGCGTCGAAGACAGCTACGAGCAGTACTTC. Translating it yields CSVEDSYEQYF.

V gene TRBV19 combines with J gene TRBJ1-5; D ambiguous. V was shortened by 1 base and J by 2 bases, with 12 bases between the two germline ends. Per the germline V gene, CDR1 is LNHDA and CDR2 is SQIVND (reference sequence). The CDR3 runs to 16 residues. The CDR3 region is CASSIGRAVGNQPQHF. CDR3 nucleotides: TGTGCCAGTAGTATAGGACGTGCGGTCGGCAATCAGCCCCAGCATTTT.

This clone was found once. V usage is TRBV5-1 and J usage is TRBJ1-2; 7 nucleotides align to TRBD1. From germline, CDR1 is SGHRS and CDR2 YFSETQ. The trim removed 1 base at V and 8 bases at J, leaving 11 bases unmatched. The CDR3 is 15 residues long. CDR3 sequence: CASSLSNRGIGGYTF. As DNA, the CDR3 is TGCGCCAGCAGCTTGTCTAACAGGGGAATAGGGGGCTACACCTTC. The variable domain in full, completed from reference TRBV5-1 and TRBJ1-2, reads KAGVTQTPRYLIKTRGQQVTLSCSPISGHRSVSWYQQTPGQGLQFLFEYFSETQRNKGNFPGRFSGRQFSNSRSEMNVSTLELGDSALYLCASSLSNRGIGGYTFGSGTRLTVV.

V and J are TRBV28 and TRBJ2-2; tentatively, D is TRBD2 (6 bases). With 4 bases removed from V and 1 base from J, the gap between germline ends came to 10 bases. This CDR3 region has 15 residues. CDR1 and CDR2 (germline): MDHEN, SYDVKM. The CDR3 DNA sequence: TGTGCCAGCAGTTCGGGACTCCTGAACACCGGGGAGCTGTTTTTT. Protein sequence: CASSSGLLNTGELFF.

The CDR3 protein is CASSSRDRGLEQYF. The CDR3 DNA reads TGCGCCAGCAGTTCCCGGGACAGGGGGCTCGAGCAGTACTTC. The J gene is TRBJ2-7, the V gene TRBV10-2; 12 bases agree with TRBD1. This CDR3 contains 14 residues. The germline gives CDR1 WSHSY, CDR2 SAAADI. Trimming took 5 bases from V and 6 from J; bases not matched to a gene: 5.

V is TRBV14 and J is TRBJ2-7, with 7 nucleotides matching TRBD1. Germline lookup yields CDR1 SGHDN and CDR2 FVKESK. After removal of 3 bases from V and 4 bases from J, the junction contained 9 bases not matched to a gene. This CDR3 comprises 15 residues. CDR3 sequence reads: CASSHKVGTVYEQYF. The CDR3 bases are TGTGCCAGCAGCCATAAGGTCGGGACAGTTTACGAGCAGTACTTC.

The chain has TRBV6-1 and TRBJ1-5, with 8 bases lining up with TRBD1. Germline-derived CDR1 and CDR2 are MNHNS and SASEGT. The CDR3 runs to 13 residues. J gave up 5 bases and V 5 bases, and 2 bases lay outside the gene matches. CDR3 region: CASSQDRDQPQHF. Here the CDR3 DNA reads TGTGCCAGCAGTCAGGACAGGGATCAGCCCCAGCATTTT.

The V call is TRBV5-8, the J call TRBJ1-2; 7 bases align to TRBD1. CDR1 is SGHTS, CDR2 YDEGEE, per germline. V dropped 6 bases and J dropped 5; count of bases not matched to a gene: 4. The CDR3 sequence is 12 residues long. The CDR3 reads CASTKTGYGYTF. The CDR3 DNA reads TGTGCCAGCACCAAGACAGGGTATGGCTACACCTTC. Combining the CDR3 with reference TRBV5-8 and TRBJ1-2 gives the whole variable domain EAGVTQSPTHLIKTRGQQATLRCSPISGHTSVYWYQQALGLGLQFLLWYDEGEERNRGNFPPRFSGRQFPNYSSELNVNALELEDSALYLCASTKTGYGYTFGSGTRLTVV.

The V gene is TRBV27, the J gene TRBJ2-6, with TRBD1 matching over 8 bases. CDR1 is MNHEY and CDR2 is SMNVEV in the germline V gene (reference sequence). The trim removed 4 bases at V and 3 bases at J, leaving 11 bases unmatched. The CDR3 runs 18 residues. The CDR3 region is CASSSTTGVLLGANVLTF. For the CDR3, the DNA is TGTGCCAGCAGTTCCACGACAGGGGTGCTACTTGGGGCCAACGTCCTGACTTTC.